These 24 T cell receptor beta chains were sequenced from one sample in a study of T cells after yellow fever vaccination (dated by TCRdb to about 2019). Receptor amplification or capture employed 5' RACE. Sequenced on an Illumina HiSeq 2500. Clones were called with MiXCR by TCRdb after fastp trimmed the public reads at Q25, and only in-frame beta chains were retained. A single entry per CDR3 protein holds the most common genes and DNA from its merged rows. The sample table holds about 140,000 distinct CDR3 sequences, of which 5% to 8% were seen once. About 0.6% of the sample belongs to the ten largest clones. What this sample's treatment or condition label stands for: live attenuated yellow fever vaccine strain. This material consisted of CD4+ T cells sorted from PBMCs, taken 10 days after the yellow fever booster vaccination. The receptors come from a man aged 30-40 years who received the YFV17D yellow fever vaccine.

In this sample, this clonotype turned up many times. The rearrangement uses TRBV10-3 and TRBJ2-2; 8 nucleotides line up with TRBD1. The ends lost 0 bases at V and 6 bases at J; junction bases unmatched: 6. This CDR3 spans 16 amino acids. Germline loops: CDR1 ENHRY, CDR2 SYGVKD. The CDR3 sequence is CAISESRQGASGELFF. DNA for the CDR3: TGTGCCATCAGTGAGTCGAGGCAGGGGGCCTCCGGGGAGCTGTTTTTT.

The V gene is TRBV3-1, the J gene TRBJ2-7; possible D gene TRBD2, 6 bases. V was pared by 1 base and J by 6 bases, with 10 bases between. The germline CDR1 and CDR2 sequences are LGHDT and YNNKEL (reference sequence). CDR3 length equals 13 residues. The CDR3 loop is CASSQGGGIEQYF. CDR3 coding DNA: TGTGCCAGCAGCCAAGGGGGCGGGATCGAGCAGTACTTC.

Many counts were recorded for this clonotype. The chain employs TRBV18 and TRBJ2-7, with D possibly matching TRBD1 (5 bases). This CDR3 is built from 15 residues. The germline V gene has CDR1 KGHSH and CDR2 LQKENI. Trimming took off 3 bases at V and 3 bases at J, with 15 bases between the two ends. This chain's CDR3 is CASSPVGQTYYEQYF. The CDR3 nucleotides are TGTGCCAGCTCACCGGTCGGACAAACCTACTACGAGCAGTACTTC.

In this sample, this clonotype turned up many times. The V call is TRBV7-2, the J call TRBJ2-1; D is ambiguous. Trimming cost V 2 bases and J 5 bases, with 7 bases left between them. Germline-derived CDR1 and CDR2 are SGHTA and FQGNSA. The CDR3 covers 13 residues. The CDR3 region has the DNA TGTGCCAGCAGCTTAAACGCCGACAATGAGCAGTTCTTC. Protein: CASSLNADNEQFF.

In its sample, this clonotype was seen many times. The rearrangement uses TRBV10-3 and TRBJ2-7, with D possibly matching TRBD2 (6 bases). Trimming took 3 bases from V and 2 from J, leaving 11 bases between them. This CDR3 is built from 14 residues. CDR1 is ENHRY and CDR2 is SYGVKD in the germline V gene. This CDR3 is CAISDGTGAYEQYF. In DNA form, the CDR3 reads TGTGCCATCAGTGACGGGACTGGGGCCTACGAGCAGTACTTC.

The sample holds a few counts of this clonotype. J is TRBJ2-3 and V is TRBV30; D gene unclear. The V end lost 1 base, the J end lost 7 bases, and 6 bases lay between the germline ends. CDR1 GTSNPN and CDR2 SVGIG come from the germline V gene (reference sequence). This CDR3 is 11 amino acids long. CDR3 amino acids: CAWSELNTQYF. In nucleotides, the CDR3 is TGTGCCTGGAGTGAATTAAATACGCAGTATTTT.

Ten or more counts support this clonotype. The chain has TRBV5-1 and TRBJ2-7, with a weak D call TRBD1 (6 bases). The CDR3 spans 13 residues. Trimming shortened V by 7 bases and J by 1 base, and 12 bases separated the two germline ends. Germline CDR1 and CDR2: SGHRS and YFSETQ. This chain's CDR3 is CASGTGISYEQYF. DNA for the CDR3: TGCGCCAGCGGTACAGGGATTTCCTACGAGCAGTACTTC.

This clonotype was recorded at least ten times. The V gene is TRBV6-5, the J gene TRBJ2-5, with D unclear. The CDR3 covers 14 residues. CDR1 and CDR2 (germline): MNHEY, SVGAGI. V lost 2 bases, J lost 5 bases, and 12 bases lay in between. CDR3 DNA sequence: TGTGCCAGCAGTTACCGTGCAGCTAGGGAGACCCAGTACTTC. Residues: CASSYRAARETQYF.

This clonotype was found many times. This sequence joins TRBV30 and TRBJ2-3, with TRBD2 matching 8 bases. This CDR3 has 17 residues. From germline, CDR1 is GTSNPN and CDR2 SVGIG (reference sequence). The V and J ends lost 0 bases and 2 bases, in that order; junction bases with no gene match: 10. In DNA, the CDR3 is TGTGCCTGGAGTGTAAGCGGGAGTATCATCCTCACAGATACGCAGTATTTT. Its protein product is CAWSVSGSIILTDTQYF.

This clonotype was seen more than once but under ten times. J is TRBJ2-5 and V is TRBV27; D might be TRBD1 (6 bases). CDR1 MNHEY and CDR2 SMNVEV come from the germline V gene (reference sequence). This CDR3 is 15 amino acids long. The germline V and J ends were trimmed by 4 bases and 7 bases, with 19 bases remaining between them. Written as DNA, the CDR3 is TGTGCCAGCAGTTCAGAAAGCATTCGAGGGGGGACCCAGTACTTC. Its translation: CASSSESIRGGTQYF.

This clonotype has at least ten counts. The chain employs TRBV3-1 and TRBJ2-1; 14 positions match TRBD2. This CDR3 has 16 residues. After removal of 2 bases from V and 7 bases from J, the junction contained 4 bases not matched to a gene. Germline lookup yields CDR1 LGHDT and CDR2 YNNKEL (reference sequence). Written as DNA, the CDR3 is TGTGCCAGCAGCCAACCCGGGACTAGCGGGAGTAATGAGCAGTTCTTC. Residues: CASSQPGTSGSNEQFF.

This clonotype came up many times. CDR3 bases: TGTGCCAGCAGCCAAGAAGGTAGCGGGAGATCCTGGGGACTCTACGAGCAGTACTTC. It translates to CASSQEGSGRSWGLYEQYF. The rearrangement links TRBV3-1 to TRBJ2-7; 9 nucleotides align to TRBD2. In germline, CDR1 is LGHDT, CDR2 YNNKEL (reference sequence). This CDR3 is built from 19 residues. Trimming took 0 bases from V and 3 from J; bases not matched to a gene: 15.

This clonotype was recorded many times. The J gene is TRBJ2-1, the V gene TRBV7-2, with D perhaps matching TRBD1 or TRBD2 (5 bases each). The germline CDR1 and CDR2 sequences are SGHTA and FQGNSA. The CDR3 runs to 14 residues. V was clipped by 2 bases and J by 9 bases, with 14 bases between them. This chain's CDR3 is CASSLTKGTAEQFF. CDR3 nucleotides: TGTGCCAGCAGCTTAACGAAGGGGACGGCTGAGCAGTTCTTC.

This chain uses TRBV6-2 or TRBV6-3 with TRBJ2-7, with D tentatively TRBD2 (6 bases). CDR1 is MNHEY, CDR2 SVGEGT, per germline. V was pared by 7 bases and J by 3 bases, with 19 bases between. This CDR3 is built from 15 residues. This chain's CDR3 is CASTEGRASLYEQYF. CDR3 nucleotide sequence: TGTGCCAGCACGGAGGGCCGAGCGTCTCTCTACGAGCAGTACTTC.

Ten or more counts support this clonotype. The gene calls are TRBV14 and TRBJ2-1; D uncertain. The CDR3 is 12 residues long. Between the trimmed V and J ends, which lost 2 bases and 15 bases, there was a span of 14 bases. Germline values: CDR1 SGHDN, CDR2 FVKESK. In nucleotides, the CDR3 is TGTGCCAGCAGCCAACTGCCCAGGCGGCCGTTCTTC. Protein product: CASSQLPRRPFF.

This clonotype showed up many times. The rearrangement joins TRBV12-3 or TRBV12-4 to TRBJ2-5; D is possibly TRBD1 (6 bases). This CDR3 is 13 amino acids long. Trimming took 5 bases from V and 2 from J, leaving 9 bases between them. The CDR3 region is CASSLGQQETQYF. The CDR3 DNA reads TGTGCCAGCAGTCTGGGACAACAAGAGACCCAGTACTTC.

In regard to this clonotype: Given a much more abundant clone one base away, this may be a read error. The chain recombines TRBV5-1 with TRBJ2-1; D uncertain. CDR3 length equals 16 residues. V lost 10 bases to trimming and J lost 7 bases, with 27 bases between them. CDR1 is SGHRS, CDR2 YFSETQ, per germline. The CDR3: CAAVSHMNLQDNEQFF. In DNA, the CDR3 is TGCGCCGCAGTCAGCCACATGAACTTACAAGATAATGAGCAGTTCTTC.

This clonotype came up many times. This rearrangement joins TRBV12-3 or TRBV12-4 to TRBJ2-2; 9 bases line up with TRBD1. After removal of 4 bases from V and 5 bases from J, the junction contained 5 bases not matched to a gene. The CDR3 spans 15 residues. The CDR3: CASSSNRGQTGELFF. The CDR3 bases are TGTGCCAGCAGTTCGAACAGGGGGCAGACCGGGGAGCTGTTTTTT.

This clonotype was seen more than once but under ten times. The chain joins TRBV12-3 or TRBV12-4 to TRBJ2-1; possibly TRBD1 for D (7 bases). This CDR3 spans 15 amino acids. Trimming cost V 6 bases and J 6 bases, with 18 bases left between them. The CDR3 spells CASSYQGGSGNEQFF. The CDR3 nucleotides read TGTGCCAGCAGCTACCAGGGGGGCAGCGGCAATGAGCAGTTCTTC.

The table lists this clonotype with many counts. This chain links TRBV5-1 with TRBJ1-5, with 7 bases aligning to TRBD1. The CDR3 extends over 15 amino acids. Germline loops: CDR1 SGHRS, CDR2 YFSETQ. V dropped 1 base and J dropped 7; count of bases not matched to a gene: 8. CDR3 nucleotides: TGCGCCAGCAGCTTGAGAGGGACAGAAGGACAGCCCCAGCATTTT. Translated: CASSLRGTEGQPQHF.

This clonotype was seen repeatedly, ten times or more. This chain connects TRBV18 to TRBJ2-5; TRBD2 matches at 10 bases. CDR3 length: 15 residues. Looked up from germline, CDR1 is KGHSH and CDR2 is LQKENI. J was trimmed by 5 bases and V by 3 bases; bases with no gene match: 6. CDR3 sequence (DNA): TGTGCCAGCTCACCGGGCCTAGCGGGAGACGAGACCCAGTACTTC. It specifies CASSPGLAGDETQYF.

This clonotype showed up many times. The genes are TRBV5-5 and TRBJ2-2; perhaps D is TRBD1 or TRBD2 (5 bases each). The CDR3 is 13 amino acids. With 10 bases removed from V and 1 base from J, the gap between germline ends came to 11 bases. The germline CDR1 and CDR2 sequences are SGHKS and YYEKEE (reference sequence). This chain's CDR3 is CAGGTVNTGELFF. The CDR3 DNA reads as TGTGCCGGGGGAACAGTGAACACCGGGGAGCTGTTTTTT. Full variable domain (remainder filled in from reference TRBV5-5 and TRBJ2-2): DAGVTQSPTHLIKTRGQQVTLRCSPISGHKSVSWYQQVLGQGPQFIFQYYEKEERGRGNFPDRFSARQFPNYSSELNVNALLLGDSALYLCAGGTVNTGELFFGEGSRLTVL.

This clonotype was recorded many times. This chain links TRBV4-1 with TRBJ2-7, with 8 bases identical to TRBD2. The CDR3 runs 15 residues. The V segment lost 0 bases and the J segment 3 bases; nucleotides outside the gene matches: 4. Germline lookup yields CDR1 MGHRA and CDR2 YSYEKL. Here the CDR3 DNA reads TGCGCCAGCAGCCAAGATTTAGCGGGATTCTACGAGCAGTACTTC. It codes for CASSQDLAGFYEQYF.

This clonotype was seen repeatedly, ten times or more. The chain links TRBV5-1 to TRBJ1-2; no reliable D call. CDR3 size: 14 residues. V was cut by 7 bases and J by 1 base, with 14 bases left in between. CDR1 and CDR2 from the germline V gene are SGHRS and YFSETQ. CDR3 sequence: CASSETPGNYGYTF. The CDR3 DNA is TGCGCCAGCTCGGAGACGCCCGGTAACTATGGCTACACCTTC. The variable domain in full, completed from reference TRBV5-1 and TRBJ1-2, reads KAGVTQTPRYLIKTRGQQVTLSCSPISGHRSVSWYQQTPGQGLQFLFEYFSETQRNKGNFPGRFSGRQFSNSRSEMNVSTLELGDSALYLCASSETPGNYGYTFGSGTRLTVV.